This TCR beta chain was captured in a study of shared clonotypes between healthy human individuals. V was shortened by 9 bases and J by 7 bases, with 20 bases between the two germline ends. The CDR3 sequence is 14 residues long. The V gene's germline CDR1 is LNHDA and CDR2 SQIVND (reference sequence). Each sample came from a Caucasian adult donor living in Nashville, Tennessee. TCRdb's copy holds only in-frame clones and misses some; the assay was immunoSEQ multiplex PCR. This table holds about 690,000 clones, 90% found once. The sample taken for sequencing was memory CD8+ T cells from PBMCs. Subset denoted: CD45RO+ cells pooled with CCR7-negative TemRA cells. The V call is TRBV19, the J call TRBJ2-3; the D gene is possibly TRBD2 (6 bases). This clonotype was sampled from a man in his late teens or twenties in good health. Some clones in this sample may be carry-over from other donors' samples. CDR3 sequence: CASRELGPSYTQYF. The CDR3 region has the DNA TGTGCCAGCCGGGAGTTGGGACCGTCATATACGCAGTATTTT. Full variable domain (missing parts from reference TRBV19 and TRBJ2-3): DGGITQSPKYLFRKEGQNVTLSCEQNLNHDAMYWYRQDPGQGLRLIYYSQIVNDFQKGDIAEGYSVSREKKESFPLTVTSAQKNPTAFYLCASRELGPSYTQYFGPGTRLTVL.